Shown below are 22 T cell receptor beta chains from a single sample sequenced in a study of shared clonotypes between healthy human individuals. Assay: immunoSEQ multiplex PCR; the TCRdb copy retains only in-frame clones and omits some. The sample lists more than 1.2 million clones, approximately 98.5% occurring once. The sample taken for sequencing was naive CD4+ T cells sorted from blood. Regarding subset: CD45RA+ positively selected. These receptors originate from a man younger than 40 in good health.

The V and J genes are TRBV10-1 and TRBJ2-7, with D tentatively TRBD2 (5 bases). The germline gives CDR1 WNHNN, CDR2 SYGVQD (reference sequence). V was pared by 7 bases and J by 6 bases, with 16 bases between. There are 13 residues in the CDR3. The DNA for the CDR3 is TGCGCCAGCAAGGAGCAGGCGGGCAGCGAGCAGTACTTC. Its protein product is CASKEQAGSEQYF.

Of note for this clone: The same CDR3 arises from other DNA sequences in this sample as well. This chain connects TRBV10-2 to TRBJ2-7, with 7 bases lining up with TRBD2. Trimming cost V 6 bases and J 0 bases; bases outside gene matches: 2. Germline CDR1 is WSHSY and CDR2 is SAAADI. The CDR3 is made up of 13 amino acids. CDR3 residues: CASRSGGSYEQYF. In DNA, the CDR3 is TGCGCCAGCAGATCGGGGGGCTCCTACGAGCAGTACTTC.

V usage is TRBV2 and J usage is TRBJ1-2, with D perhaps TRBD1 (5 bases). Per germline, CDR1 SNHLY and CDR2 FYNNEI. CDR3 length: 16 residues. V shed 10 bases and J shed 0 bases, with 21 bases lying between them. CDR3 sequence (DNA): TGTGCCAAGCAAGGGTTTGAAGGGGCTGCTAACTATGGCTACACCTTC. It is translated as CAKQGFEGAANYGYTF.

The chain uses TRBV5-1 and TRBJ2-2; 8 bases fit TRBD1. V was pared by 4 bases and J by 6 bases, with 5 bases of the junction left unmatched. CDR3 length: 14 residues. The germline gives CDR1 SGHRS, CDR2 YFSETQ. CDR3 sequence: CASSIRTGPGELFF. The CDR3 DNA reads TGCGCCAGCAGCATCCGGACAGGGCCCGGGGAGCTGTTTTTT.

For this clone: The sample has other DNA sequences that encode this CDR3 too. V gene TRBV10-1 combines with J gene TRBJ2-3; D remains ambiguous. This CDR3 is built from 12 residues. V was clipped by 6 bases and J by 0 bases, with 4 bases between them. Germline V lookup: CDR1 WNHNN, CDR2 SYGVQD (reference sequence). CDR3 in DNA: TGCGCCAGCAGCCGTAGCACAGATACGCAGTATTTT. Translated, it gives CASSRSTDTQYF.

The chain combines TRBV7-2 with TRBJ2-7; 7 bases are a match to TRBD2. The ends lost 5 bases at V and 6 bases at J; junction bases unmatched: 7. Germline V gene data show CDR1 as SGHTA and CDR2 as FQGNSA. The CDR3 is 13 residues long. Written as DNA, the CDR3 is TGTGCCAGCAGCCTGAATCCGGGGGGCGAGCAGTACTTC. Protein product: CASSLNPGGEQYF. The full variable domain, its missing parts supplied by reference TRBV7-2 and TRBJ2-7, is GAGVSQSPSNKVTEKGKDVELRCDPISGHTALYWYRQSLGQGLEFLIYFQGNSAPDKSGLPSDRFSAERTGGSVSTLTIQRTQQEDSAVYLCASSLNPGGEQYFGPGTRLTVT.

The rearrangement uses TRBV2 and TRBJ1-1; D perhaps matches TRBD1 (5 bases). CDR1 and CDR2 from the germline V gene are SNHLY and FYNNEI. The CDR3 is 17 residues long. V shed 7 bases and J shed 4 bases, with 25 bases lying between them. CDR3: CASTRRRGGAGATEAFF. In DNA, the CDR3 is TGTGCCAGCACCCGAAGAAGGGGAGGGGCTGGGGCCACTGAAGCTTTCTTT.

This clone occurred a few times. V gene TRBV2 combines with J gene TRBJ1-2; D uncertain. From germline, CDR1 is SNHLY and CDR2 FYNNEI. The CDR3 has 10 residues. Trimming took 10 bases from V and 4 from J, leaving 7 bases between them. The chain's CDR3 is CAILSYGYTF. CDR3 sequence (DNA): TGTGCCATCCTTAGCTATGGCTACACCTTC.

To note about this clone: The same CDR3 also results from other DNA sequences found in this sample. The V gene is TRBV19, the J gene TRBJ2-7; D is unresolved. This CDR3 contains 14 residues. Trimming took 3 bases from V and 0 from J, leaving 9 bases between them. CDR1 and CDR2 from the germline V gene are LNHDA and SQIVND (reference sequence). The DNA for the CDR3 is TGTGCCAGTAGTATTGCGGAAAGCTCCTACGAGCAGTACTTC. It is translated as CASSIAESSYEQYF.

To note about this clone: This same CDR3 is encoded by further DNA sequences in the sample. V usage is TRBV18 and J usage is TRBJ2-7; D ambiguous. The germline V gene encodes CDR1 KGHSH and CDR2 LQKENI. With 2 bases removed from V and 0 bases from J, the gap between germline ends came to 5 bases. The CDR3 totals 13 residues. This CDR3 reads CASSPSSSYEQYF. The CDR3 DNA is TGTGCCAGCTCACCATCTAGCTCCTACGAGCAGTACTTC.

CDR3 DNA sequence: TGTGCCAGCAGCGTGGGACGGGAGGGGGTATACAATGAGCAGTTCTTC. It codes for CASSVGREGVYNEQFF. The chain recombines TRBV9 with TRBJ2-1; 8 bases fit TRBD2. CDR3 size: 16 residues. Germline lookup yields CDR1 SGDLS and CDR2 YYNGEE. J lost 4 bases, V lost 2 bases, and 8 bases had no gene match.

The chain is built from TRBV6-1 and TRBJ2-6; the D call may be TRBD1 or TRBD2 (5 bases each). Trimming left V 4 bases short and J 0 bases short, with 13 bases between. The CDR3 is 17 residues long. Germline lookup yields CDR1 MNHNS and CDR2 SASEGT. CDR3 amino acids: CASSVRDRSSGANVLTF. The CDR3 nucleotides read TGTGCCAGCAGTGTCCGGGACCGAAGCTCTGGGGCCAACGTCCTGACTTTC.

V gene TRBV10-2 combines with J gene TRBJ1-5; D unclear. Trimming left V 0 bases short and J 4 bases short, with 7 bases between. The CDR3 spans 14 residues. Germline CDR1 is WSHSY and CDR2 is SAAADI. The CDR3 DNA is TGCGCCAGCAGTGAGTCAAACGTGAATCAGCCCCAGCATTTT. This translates into CASSESNVNQPQHF.

The chain links TRBV15 to TRBJ2-1; weak D call: TRBD2 (5 bases). The V end was cut by 0 bases, the J end by 1 base, with 10 bases between. The CDR3 contains 16 residues. Germline CDR1 reads LNHNV; CDR2 reads YYDKDF (reference sequence). DNA of the CDR3: TGTGCCACCAGCAGAGATTGGGGAGAATCCTACAATGAGCAGTTCTTC. Translation gives CATSRDWGESYNEQFF.

Comments on this clone: At one of its ends the junction is not consistent with the germline gene, which may arise from a read error. The chain recombines TRBV7-7 with TRBJ2-2; TRBD1 aligns across 7 bases. The CDR3 totals 16 residues. CDR1 SSHAT and CDR2 FNYEAQ come from the germline V gene (reference sequence). CDR3 nucleotides: TGTGCTAGCAGGGCCTCCGGGACAGCGAACACCGGGGAGCTGTTTTTT. This codes for CASRASGTANTGELFF.

This clone was seen only once. The gene calls are TRBV10-3 and TRBJ2-1; 9 nucleotides agree with TRBD2. The germline gives CDR1 ENHRY, CDR2 SYGVKD. With 6 bases clipped from V and 0 bases from J, the junction kept 3 bases outside the gene matches. This CDR3 region has 15 residues. The CDR3 DNA is TGTGCCATCAGGAAGACTAGCGGCTCCTACAATGAGCAGTTCTTC. Its protein product is CAIRKTSGSYNEQFF.

CDR3 sequence reads: CASSLTGQGNQPQHF. The CDR3 DNA follows: TGTGCCAGCAGTTTAACGGGACAGGGCAATCAGCCCCAGCATTTT. The genes are TRBV28 and TRBJ1-5; 8 bases fit TRBD1. The CDR3 length is 15 residues. Germline V gene data show CDR1 as MDHEN and CDR2 as SYDVKM. Germline trimming cut 2 bases from V and 2 bases from J; bases unmatched to any gene: 2.

The chain joins TRBV2 to TRBJ2-7; TRBD1 is a possible D gene (6 bases). V shed 6 bases and J shed 1 base, with 10 bases lying between them. CDR3 length: 13 residues. Germline V gives CDR1 SNHLY, CDR2 FYNNEI. In DNA form, the CDR3 reads TGTGCCAGCAGATCCAGGGGTTCCTACGAGCAGTACTTC. Amino acids: CASRSRGSYEQYF.

The J gene is TRBJ1-2, the V gene TRBV11-2; 10 bases agree with TRBD1. Germline CDR1 is SGHAT and CDR2 is FQNNGV. Germline trimming cut 5 bases from V and 5 bases from J; bases unmatched to any gene: 8. The CDR3 has 15 residues. This CDR3 is CASSVTDRGEYGYTF. CDR3 bases: TGTGCCAGCAGCGTAACGGACAGGGGGGAGTATGGCTACACCTTC.

The chain uses TRBV27 and TRBJ2-5; D perhaps matches TRBD2 (6 bases). This CDR3 has 15 residues. The germline V and J ends were trimmed by 10 bases and 5 bases, with 23 bases remaining between them. CDR1 and CDR2 (germline): MNHEY, SMNVEV (reference sequence). The CDR3 loop reads CATRAGRRGLETQYF. CDR3 DNA: TGTGCCACCCGGGCGGGGAGACGGGGCTTGGAGACCCAGTACTTC.

The chain couples TRBV5-1 to TRBJ2-3; D is undetermined. The CDR3 covers 13 residues. CDR1 and CDR2 (germline): SGHRS, YFSETQ. V dropped 2 bases and J dropped 0 bases, with 4 bases sitting between them. The CDR3 bases are TGCGCCAGCAGCTTCCCTAGCACAGATACGCAGTATTTT. Amino acid sequence: CASSFPSTDTQYF.

As for this clone: The same CDR3 also results from other DNA sequences found in this sample. This chain links TRBV14 with TRBJ2-7; D is uncertain. V gave up 1 base and J gave up 7 bases, with 5 bases separating them. Per germline, CDR1 SGHDN and CDR2 FVKESK. The CDR3 has 11 residues. CDR3 DNA: TGTGCCAGCAGCCAAGTAGGGGAGCAGTACTTC. This sequence encodes CASSQVGEQYF. The whole variable domain, filled in from reference TRBV14 and TRBJ2-7, reads EAGVTQFPSHSVIEKGQTVTLRCDPISGHDNLYWYRRVMGKEIKFLLHFVKESKQDESGMPNNRFLAERTGGTYSTLKVQPAELEDSGVYFCASSQVGEQYFGPGTRLTVT.